One and the same sample provided the 16 T cell receptor beta chains below, sequenced in a study of cytomegalovirus exposure and HLA in healthy donors. A multiplex PCR was run with 60 Vbeta primers and 13 Jbeta primers. Assay: immunoSEQ multiplex PCR; the TCRdb copy retains only in-frame clones and omits some. The profile shows roughly 82,000 clones, roughly four fifths of them singletons. The sequenced sample consisted of PBMCs. These TCRs come from a woman aged 45 to 65 in good health and CMV-seropositive.

For the CDR3, the DNA is TGTGCCAGCGAAGGCAGGGGTGCAGATACGCAGTATTTT. It is translated as CASEGRGADTQYF. V and J are TRBV25-1 and TRBJ2-3, with D perhaps TRBD1 (6 bases). The CDR3 is 13 residues long. The V gene's germline CDR1 is MGHDK and CDR2 SYGVNS. V dropped 8 bases and J dropped 4 bases, with 13 bases sitting between them.

The chain recombines TRBV5-1 with TRBJ2-1; 10 nucleotides agree with TRBD2. Germline V gene data show CDR1 as SGHRS and CDR2 as YFSETQ. The CDR3 is made up of 13 amino acids. V trimming: 7 bases; J trimming: 7 bases; junction bases outside the gene matches: 5. Here the CDR3 DNA reads TGCGCCAGCGGGGGACTAGCGAGAAATGAGCAGTTCTTC. The encoded protein is CASGGLARNEQFF.

DNA for the CDR3: TGTGCCAGCAGCCAAAGCACAGATACGCAGTATTTT. Protein product: CASSQSTDTQYF. This chain joins TRBV7-9 and TRBJ2-3; D gene ambiguous. Trimming took 5 bases from V and 0 from J, leaving 3 bases between them. Germline V gene data show CDR1 as SEHNR and CDR2 as FQNEAQ (reference sequence). The CDR3 is made up of 12 amino acids.

V and J are TRBV21-1 and TRBJ1-1; no DNA check was done on the table's D call, TRBD1. TRBV21-1 is designated a pseudogene. This CDR3 has 15 residues. CDR3 sequence reads: CASSRPSGESTEAFF. As DNA, the CDR3 is TGTGCCAGCAGCAGACCCTCAGGGGAGAGCACTGAAGCTTTCTTT.

The chain links TRBV6-5 to TRBJ2-7; D possibly corresponds to TRBD2 (6 bases). The CDR3 consists of 14 residues. Trimming cost V 0 bases and J 4 bases, with 10 bases left between them. CDR1 and CDR2 from the germline V gene are MNHEY and SVGAGI. CDR3 in DNA: TGTGCCAGCAGTTACTCGGGACTCCGGTACGAGCAGTACTTC. Translated: CASSYSGLRYEQYF.

The rearrangement joins TRBV11-2 to TRBJ2-4, with 8 positions matching TRBD2. CDR1 and CDR2 from the germline V gene are SGHAT and FQNNGV. Germline trimming cut 4 bases from V and 0 bases from J; bases unmatched to any gene: 5. This CDR3 region has 16 residues. In DNA, the CDR3 is TGTGCCAGCAGCTCCCGAGCGGGGGAAGCCAAAAACATTCAGTACTTC. This translates into CASSSRAGEAKNIQYF.

This clone turned up a few times. This rearrangement joins TRBV7-9 to TRBJ1-3, with a possible D match to TRBD1 (5 bases). In germline, CDR1 is SEHNR, CDR2 FQNEAQ (reference sequence). This CDR3 is 15 amino acids long. The V end lost 5 bases, the J end lost 7 bases, and 18 bases lay between the germline ends. The CDR3 nucleotides read TGTGCCAGCAGCCCGGTGGGGGGGGTAATGAACACCATATATTTT. Protein: CASSPVGGVMNTIYF.

Worth noting for this clone: The same CDR3 also results from other DNA sequences found in this sample. J is TRBJ2-6 and V is TRBV28; a possible D gene is TRBD2 (6 bases). Between the trimmed V and J ends, which lost 4 bases and 3 bases, there was a span of 13 bases. Germline lookup yields CDR1 MDHEN and CDR2 SYDVKM. This CDR3 region has 16 residues. The CDR3 protein is CASSSPGRDGANVLTF. In nucleotides, the CDR3 is TGTGCCAGCAGTTCGCCCGGGCGGGATGGGGCCAACGTCCTGACTTTC.

The rearrangement links TRBV25-1 to TRBJ1-4; 7 positions match TRBD1. CDR3 size: 15 residues. J gave up 5 bases and V 4 bases, and 7 bases lay outside the gene matches. Germline V CDR1 and CDR2: MGHDK, SYGVNS. The CDR3 bases are TGTGCCAGCAGTGTACCATACAGGGGAAATGAAAAACTGTTTTTT. Its protein product is CASSVPYRGNEKLFF. Supplemented by reference TRBV25-1 and TRBJ1-4, the full variable domain reads EADIYQTPRYLVIGTGKKITLECSQTMGHDKMYWYQQDPGMELHLIHYSYGVNSTEKGDLSSESTVSRIRTEHFPLTLESARPSHTSQYLCASSVPYRGNEKLFFGSGTQLSVL.

The CDR3 coding sequence is TGTGCCAGCAGTGAAGACAGCTCTGGGGCCAACGTCCTGACTTTC. Amino acid sequence: CASSEDSSGANVLTF. The chain uses TRBV6-4 and TRBJ2-6, with a weak D call TRBD1 (5 bases). Germline V gene data show CDR1 as MRHNA and CDR2 as SNTAGT. CDR3 length: 15 residues. V was trimmed by 3 bases and J by 0 bases, leaving 6 bases between them.

The rearrangement joins TRBV6-4 to TRBJ2-7; TRBD2 aligns across 15 bases. This CDR3 spans 16 amino acids. Per germline, CDR1 MRHNA and CDR2 SNTAGT. The trim removed 2 bases at V and 9 bases at J, leaving 8 bases unmatched. This CDR3 is CASSDNPGLAGGLQYF. DNA for the CDR3: TGTGCCAGCAGTGACAACCCGGGACTAGCGGGAGGTTTGCAGTACTTC.

The chain joins TRBV4-2 to TRBJ2-7, with TRBD2 matching 13 bases. This CDR3 is built from 16 residues. Germline-derived CDR1 and CDR2 are LGHNA and YNFKEQ. V gave up 1 base and J gave up 3 bases; unmatched junction bases: 3. CDR3 loop: CASSQVGTSGDYEQYF. DNA of the CDR3: TGTGCCAGCAGCCAAGTCGGGACTAGCGGGGACTACGAGCAGTACTTC.

CDR3 region: CASSLGEYNEQFF. CDR3 sequence (DNA): TGTGCCAGCAGCTTGGGAGAGTACAATGAGCAGTTCTTC. The chain has TRBV7-9 and TRBJ2-1; possibly TRBD2 for D (5 bases). V shed 3 bases and J shed 4 bases, with 7 bases lying between them. Germline CDR1 and CDR2: SEHNR and FQNEAQ (reference sequence). The CDR3 has 13 amino acids.

CDR3 in amino acids: CASSEGHSYEQYF. The DNA for the CDR3 is TGTGCCAGCAGTGAAGGGCACTCCTACGAGCAGTACTTC. V gene TRBV6-1 combines with J gene TRBJ2-7, with D uncertain. The CDR3 has 13 amino acids. Germline V lookup: CDR1 MNHNS, CDR2 SASEGT. Trimming removed 1 base at V and 0 bases at J, with 4 bases between.

A single count supports this clone. The chain combines TRBV7-9 with TRBJ1-4, with 10 bases matching TRBD1. J gave up 5 bases and V 5 bases, and 2 bases lay outside the gene matches. CDR3 length: 14 residues. Germline values: CDR1 SEHNR, CDR2 FQNEAQ (reference sequence). CDR3 coding DNA: TGTGCCAGCAGCAGGACAGGGGGGAATGAAAAACTGTTTTTT. Translation: CASSRTGGNEKLFF.

V is TRBV27 and J is TRBJ1-2, with no clear D. Trimming removed 0 bases at V and 2 bases at J, with 7 bases between. The CDR3 is 14 residues long. Germline V lookup: CDR1 MNHEY, CDR2 SMNVEV (reference sequence). The CDR3, as DNA: TGTGCCAGCAGTTTATCGGTCAGAAACTATGGCTACACCTTC. It yields the protein CASSLSVRNYGYTF.